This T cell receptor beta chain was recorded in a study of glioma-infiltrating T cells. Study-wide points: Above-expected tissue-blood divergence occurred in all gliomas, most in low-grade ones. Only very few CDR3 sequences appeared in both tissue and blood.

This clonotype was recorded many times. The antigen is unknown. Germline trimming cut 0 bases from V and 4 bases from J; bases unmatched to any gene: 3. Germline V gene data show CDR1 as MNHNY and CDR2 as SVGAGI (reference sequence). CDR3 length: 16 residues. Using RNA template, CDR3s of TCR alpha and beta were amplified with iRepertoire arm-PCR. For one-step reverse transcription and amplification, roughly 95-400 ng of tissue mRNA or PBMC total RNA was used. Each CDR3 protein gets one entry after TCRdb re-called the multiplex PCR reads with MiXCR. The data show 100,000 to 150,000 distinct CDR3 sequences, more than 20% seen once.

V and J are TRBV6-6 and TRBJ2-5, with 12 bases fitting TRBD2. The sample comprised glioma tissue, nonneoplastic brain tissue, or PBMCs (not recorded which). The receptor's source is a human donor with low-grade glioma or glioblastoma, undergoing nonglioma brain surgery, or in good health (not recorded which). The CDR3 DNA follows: TGTGCCAGCAGTTACTCCGGACTAGCGGGGTTAGAGACCCAGTACTTC. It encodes CASSYSGLAGLETQYF.